This TCR beta chain was identified in a study of cytotoxic CD8 clonotypes in ibrutinib-treated CLL (dated by TCRdb to the early 2020s). The study in broad terms: The cohort included some 14 treatment-naive and under 13 relapsed/refractory patients; approximately 17 were IGHV unmutated. An average of 255,043 productive templates and about 100,000 productive rearrangements was obtained per sample. Of the approximately 90 people in the trial, around 24 had longitudinal samples available. Partial responses were observed in some 24 patients and complete responses in 2; after a median follow-up of 68 months, remission was maintained in around 14 patients and progression was observed in approximately twelve. Cryopreserved peripheral blood mononuclear cells were obtained prior to treatment, at the time of response, and at either disease progression or sustained remission. Response samples were obtained after a median of around 11 months of treatment, with a range of roughly 6 to 40 months.

For TCR beta library preparation, 1.5 to 2.5 micrograms of genomic DNA were extracted from the cryopreserved PBMCs. Longitudinal blood samples from CLL patients on ibrutinib monotherapy were analyzed using high-throughput TCR beta sequencing. The patients took part in an open-label, single-center phase 2 trial of ibrutinib monotherapy. On this clone: Its antigen target is currently unknown. No qualities accompany the bases; no much larger clone lies one base away.

The study at large found these results: Baseline clonality exceeded that of age-matched healthy donors and correlated strongly with circulating CD8+ T-cell counts. Clonality rose at ibrutinib response, remained stable during sustained remission, and dropped back toward baseline at progression. Lymph node repertoires were not examined, and the timing of sampling was not matched between patients in sustained remission and those whose disease progressed. Public clonotypes were found to be uncommon and were observed to contract or remain stable during treatment; the increase in clonality was shown to reflect expansion of private clonotypes at ibrutinib response.

Inclusive of the bounding cysteine and phenylalanine, the CDR3 is 13 residues long. Only the CDR3 DNA stays, 39 bases, in frame from base 1. Trimming costs V 7 bases and J 1 base, and their ends lie 12 bases apart. CDR1 SQVTM and CDR2 ANQGSEA are derived from the germline V gene. On a MiSeq, deep resolution sequencing aimed for a depth between 1 in 1 million and 1 in 200,000 T cells, with each clonotype covered approximately 9.8x on average. TCR beta libraries were generated with the immunoSEQ hsTCRB Kit. On the authors' methods: The data were analyzed with ImmunoSEQ Analyzer and ImmunoSEQ Data Assistant, and V, D and J gene assignments followed IMGT definitions. Clonality, with values ranging from 0 to 1, was calculated as one minus the normalized Shannon entropy of productive rearrangement frequencies. Only overrepresented clonotypes making up at least 0.05% of each patient's repertoire were included in the public clonotype analysis. Approximately 13 age-matched healthy donor repertoires from immuneACCESS served as clonality controls. Drawn from immuneACCESS, this table holds only the in-frame rearrangements with V and J called that TCRdb kept. Clones are partly lost; checked studies trace under half to an unresolved V gene and leave the rest unexplained. V, J and clone size derive from that table, while D and trimming were established from the DNA sequence. The sample table holds around 310,000 clones, of which roughly 80% were seen once. The ten top clones hold 6.7% of the sample.

This specimen consisted of PBMCs, obtained before ibrutinib treatment. The rearranged chain carries TRBV29-1 and TRBJ2-3; the D region may be TRBD1 or TRBD2, each matching 6 bases equally. This receptor was identified in a human donor with chronic lymphocytic leukemia. The DNA reads TGCAGCGCCCCAGGGGAGGGCACAGATACGCAGTATTTT. Its translation is CSAPGEGTDTQYF.